The clone carrying this T cell receptor beta chain was recorded only once. Its antigen is unidentified. Assay used: immunoSEQ multiplex PCR; TCRdb lists only in-frame clones, some missing. The top ten hold roughly 0.13% of the sample, which has some 2 million clones, 85% to 95% seen once. The source of the sample is a study of shared clonotypes between healthy human individuals. Study details: A donor's plate count was three for CD4 naive and three for CD4 memory; CD8 naive had two and CD8 memory one.

Germline CDR1 is MGHRA and CDR2 is YSYEKL. The length of the CDR3 is 16 residues. V was shortened by 1 base and J by 2 bases, with 12 bases between the two germline ends. Study results and caveats: Non-shared clonotypes had lower generation probabilities than clonotypes shared by all four sorted-subset donors.

The source of this sequence is a man between 18 and 35 years old in good health. The chain joins TRBV4-1 to TRBJ2-1; tentative D call: TRBD1 (5 bases). The specimen sequenced was naive CD4+ T cells sorted from blood. Regarding subset: CD45RA+ positively selected. CDR3 residues: CASSQGQGVPYNEQFF. In DNA, the CDR3 is TGCGCCAGCAGCCAAGGTCAGGGCGTCCCCTACAATGAGCAGTTCTTC.